This is a list of T cell receptor beta chains from one sample in a study of T cells in Graves' hyperthyroidism and ophthalmopathy. TCRdb ran MiXCR on the multiplex PCR reads and lists one entry per CDR3 protein. This table holds about 130,000 distinct CDR3 sequences, around 20% found once. The material sequenced was blood. Receptors were obtained from a woman between 45 and 65 years old with Graves' hyperthyroidism that later progressed to Graves' ophthalmopathy. CDR3s include the opening cysteine and the closing phenylalanine or tryptophan. The D gene is left open where the match is weak. Size values are once, few and many counts, or a class for expanded clones, and some rows have none.

v_gene,abundance,j_gene,d_gene,CDR3nt,CDR3aa
TRBV20-1,many,TRBJ2-7,.,TGCAGTGCTAGGGGGGATACAGTCGAGCAGTACTTC,CSARGDTVEQYF
TRBV20-1,many,TRBJ1-5,.,TGCAGTGCTCTTAAAGCGACTGGACAGCCCCAGCATTTT,CSALKATGQPQHF
TRBV6-1,many,TRBJ1-2,.,TGTGCCAGCAGTGAAGCGCGTGGCTATGGCTACACCTTC,CASSEARGYGYTF
TRBV5-5,.,TRBJ2-7,.,TGTGCCAGCAGCTTGGGACGGCATCCCCTCGAGCAGTACTTC,CASSLGRHPLEQYF
TRBV12-3/TRBV12-4,.,TRBJ2-2,TRBD1,TGTGCCAGCAGTTTAGGCGGACAGGGGGCCGGGGAGCTGTTTTTT,CASSLGGQGAGELFF
TRBV28,many,TRBJ2-7,TRBD1,TGTGCCAGCAGTCCAACCGGGACAGGGGGCTACGAGCAGTACTTC,CASSPTGTGGYEQYF
TRBV12-3/TRBV12-4,.,TRBJ2-1,TRBD2,TGTGCCAGCAGTCCCCGCGGGGGGAGGAATGAGCAGTTCTTC,CASSPRGGRNEQFF
TRBV15,.,TRBJ1-2,.,TGTGCCACCAGCAGAGAAGAGCAGGGCTATGGCTACACCTTC,CATSREEQGYGYTF
TRBV7-2,many,TRBJ2-3,.,TGTGCCAGCAGCTTAGCGAGCGGATCCACAGATACGCAGTATTTT,CASSLASGSTDTQYF
TRBV2,many,TRBJ2-5,TRBD1,TGTGCCAGCAGGGCCGGGACAGGTGGTATGGAGACCCAGTACTTC,CASRAGTGGMETQYF
TRBV27,many,TRBJ1-4,.,TGTGCCAGCAGATTCCGAGAAAAACTGTTTTTT,CASRFREKLFF
TRBV28,many,TRBJ1-1,TRBD1,TGTGCCAGCAGTTTAGGCAGGGGGGTCGCTTCCTTGAACACTGAAGCTTTCTTT,CASSLGRGVASLNTEAFF
TRBV7-2,few,TRBJ2-7,.,TGTGCCAGCAGCTATCGGACGGCCTACGAGCAGTACTTC,CASSYRTAYEQYF
TRBV28,.,TRBJ2-1,TRBD2,TGTGCCAGCAGGGGGGGGGGGGGTCGGAATGAGCAGTTCTTC,CASRGGGGRNEQFF
TRBV19,many,TRBJ1-5,.,TGTGCCAGTAGTATATCGGGGGGCCCTCAGCCCCAGCATTTT,CASSISGGPQPQHF
TRBV19,many,TRBJ2-1,.,TGTGCCAGTAGTATAGTCTCGGGAGTTGGCAATGAGCAGTTCTTC,CASSIVSGVGNEQFF
TRBV5-6,few,TRBJ2-5,.,TGTGCCAGCAGCTGGACCGGGCAGTCGGGGACCCAGTACTTC,CASSWTGQSGTQYF
TRBV10-2,many,TRBJ1-1,TRBD1,TGCGCCAGCAAAGATGGGGGACAGGGGGCTTCTGAAGCTTTCTTT,CASKDGGQGASEAFF
TRBV6-8,.,TRBJ2-2,TRBD2,TGTGCCAGCAGTTACAACGGACTAGCGGGAGCCGGGGAGCTGTTTTTT,CASSYNGLAGAGELFF
TRBV19,.,TRBJ2-2,.,TGTGCCAGTAGTATCCCCCCTGGCGGGGAGCTGTTTTTT,CASSIPPGGELFF
TRBV5-1,.,TRBJ2-4,.,TGCGCTAGCAGCTTCATCCCAGGTGCCCCAAACATTCAGTACTTC,CASSFIPGAPNIQYF
TRBV11-2,many,TRBJ2-5,.,TGTGCCAGCAGCTTATACCAGGGTGAGACCCAGTACTTC,CASSLYQGETQYF
TRBV6-1,.,TRBJ1-5,.,TGTGCCAGCAGTGAACCAGGGCCAAATCAGCCCCAGCATTTT,CASSEPGPNQPQHF
TRBV14,.,TRBJ2-2,.,TGTGCCAGCAGCCAACAGGGTAGCCCCGGGGAGCTGTTTTTT,CASSQQGSPGELFF
TRBV9,.,TRBJ2-7,.,TGTGCCAGCAGCCCATATGGGGCAGGGTCATCCTACGAGCAGTACTTC,CASSPYGAGSSYEQYF
TRBV9,.,TRBJ2-6,.,TGTGCCAGCAGCGCTGGAAGATCGGTACGGACGGGGGCCAACGTCCTGACTTTC,CASSAGRSVRTGANVLTF
TRBV30,many,TRBJ2-3,.,TGTGCCTGGGCGCCAGTCTCTAGAGATACGCAGTATTTT,CAWAPVSRDTQYF
TRBV25-1,few,TRBJ2-7,TRBD2,TGTGCCAGCAGTGACCCTGGACTAGCTACCTACGAGCAGTACTTC,CASSDPGLATYEQYF
TRBV7-9,.,TRBJ1-5,TRBD1,TGTGCCAGCATCGGGACAGGGGCTTCGGGGCCCCAGCATTTT,CASIGTGASGPQHF
TRBV5-5,many,TRBJ1-5,.,TGTGCCAGCAGCTTGGGGGGACACCTCAATCAGCCCCAGCATTTT,CASSLGGHLNQPQHF
TRBV10-3,few,TRBJ2-2,.,TGTGCCATCAGTGGTGCGGCAGCGCCCAACACCGGGGAGCTGTTTTTT,CAISGAAAPNTGELFF
TRBV20-1,many,TRBJ1-1,.,TGCAGTGCTAGACCCTCAATGGCGAGGGCTGAAGCTTTCTTT,CSARPSMARAEAFF
TRBV28,.,TRBJ1-3,.,TGTGCCAGCAGTCCGCATTCGGACAGTACACTCACCATATATTTT,CASSPHSDSTLTIYF
TRBV9,.,TRBJ2-3,TRBD2,TGTGCCAGCAGCGTAGTGGGACTAGCGGCTAGCACAGATACGCAGTATTTT,CASSVVGLAASTDTQYF
TRBV18,many,TRBJ1-1,.,TGTGCCAGCTCACATGCTAGACAGAACACTGAAGCTTTCTTT,CASSHARQNTEAFF
TRBV7-2,.,TRBJ2-1,.,TGTGCCAGCAGCCGGGTCAAGGGGGGGTACAATGAGCAGTTCTTC,CASSRVKGGYNEQFF
TRBV29-1,many,TRBJ2-7,.,TGCAGCGTTGATCTCGGTTGGGCAGGAGAGGCCGAGCAGTACTTC,CSVDLGWAGEAEQYF
TRBV30,.,TRBJ1-5,.,TGTGCCTGGAGTGCTTCCAGAGGGCAGCCCCAGCATTTT,CAWSASRGQPQHF
TRBV5-6,.,TRBJ2-5,TRBD1,TGTGCCAGCAGCGTTTCGGGGACAGGGGGAGAGACCCAGTACTTC,CASSVSGTGGETQYF
TRBV5-1,many,TRBJ2-1,.,TGCGCCAGCAGCTTTGAGAGGGGCTTAAATGAGCAGTTCTTC,CASSFERGLNEQFF
TRBV29-1,.,TRBJ2-1,.,TGCAGCCATAACAGAGGGAATGAGCAGTTCTTC,CSHNRGNEQFF
TRBV10-3,many,TRBJ2-5,TRBD1,TGTGCCATCAAAAAGGGACAGGGGCAAGAGACCCAGTACTTC,CAIKKGQGQETQYF
TRBV5-1,many,TRBJ2-2,.,TGCGCCAGCAGCTTGGACTTCACCGGGGAGCTGTTTTTT,CASSLDFTGELFF
TRBV11-2,few,TRBJ2-6,.,TGTGCCAGCAGAAATATTCGGGAAAGGACAGAACCTTCTGGTGGGGCCAACGTCCTGACTTTC,CASRNIRERTEPSGGANVLTF
TRBV18,.,TRBJ1-5,.,TGTGCCAGCTCCCAAACTCGACGGGATAGCAATCAGCCCCAGCATTTT,CASSQTRRDSNQPQHF
TRBV18,many,TRBJ2-1,TRBD2,TGTGCCACCGGGACTAGCGCCAACAATGAGCAGTTCTTC,CATGTSANNEQFF
TRBV9,few,TRBJ1-5,TRBD1,TGTGCCAGCAGCGAAGGACAGGGTGCTCAGCCCCAGCATTTT,CASSEGQGAQPQHF
TRBV9,.,TRBJ2-4,TRBD2,TGTGCCAGCAGCGCGAGGGGAGGACTAGCGGGAGGATTGAACATTCAGTACTTC,CASSARGGLAGGLNIQYF
TRBV5-1,many,TRBJ2-3,TRBD2,TGCGCCAGCTCGGGAGGTCGGACAGATACGCAGTATTTT,CASSGGRTDTQYF
TRBV20-1,few,TRBJ1-1,.,TGCAGTGCAAAAGACCAGCAGGGGAACACTGAAGCTTTCTTT,CSAKDQQGNTEAFF
TRBV15,many,TRBJ2-5,TRBD2,TGTGCCACCAGCAGAGTGGGGGGGGGGGAGGTGGAAGAGACCCAGTACTTC,CATSRVGGGEVEETQYF
TRBV7-3,.,TRBJ2-1,.,TGTGCCAGCAGCACCACAGGGTCCAACTACAATGAGCAGTTCTTC,CASSTTGSNYNEQFF
TRBV12-3/TRBV12-4,.,TRBJ2-7,TRBD1,TGTGCCAGCAGTCTGGGACAGGGGGATAGCGGGAGTGAGCAGTACTTC,CASSLGQGDSGSEQYF